This TCR beta chain derives from a study of blood T cell repertoires in COVID-19 (dated by TCRdb to 2020 to 2022). With regard to the full study: Collaborator samples came from the United States, Italy and Spain and covered acute and convalescent phases of COVID-19. The dataset comprised deeply sampled blood TCRbeta repertoires from subjects exposed to, actively infected with, or recovered from COVID-19. A de-identified subject ID, COVID-19 status, age in years and sex were almost always included in the sample metadata. The material from the prospective study consisted of cDNA or gDNA derived from T cells, B-cell-depleted T cells, or PBMCs. The samples were drawn from two sources: the first 160 participants of the ongoing ImmuneRACE study, and 1,254 subjects contributed by 6 global collaborators. Where HLA class I and class II types were available, the types were taken from metadata supplied by the sample provider, not from assay-based typing. A freely available public database, intended as a resource for researchers studying the immune response to SARS-CoV-2, is where the repertoires were released. Summary of the overall study and its limitations: How much clinical and demographic metadata was included differed by source and by participant, and the metadata was provided uncurated.

A remark on this clone: Its target antigen remains unknown. The input lacks base qualities; no much larger clone sits a single base away.

The CDR3, cysteine through phenylalanine, is 13 amino acids long. Just the 39-base CDR3 DNA is kept, in frame starting at base 1. Reading the germline V gene gives CDR1 LGHNA and CDR2 YSLEER. V loses 0 bases of germline sequence and J loses 7 bases, and the interval between the two ends is 7 bases. The immunoSEQ Assay, a bias-controlled multiplex PCR, was used to amplify TCRbeta CDR3 regions from genomic DNA. The published analysis was carried out like this. The number of nucleated cells in each sample was estimated from the amplification of reference gene primers within the assay. To quantify the absolute abundance of each unique TCRbeta CDR3 rearrangement, sequence reads were collapsed and filtered. For each sample, productive Simpson clonality was calculated as the square root of Simpson's diversity index over productive rearrangements. TCRdb took over this immuneACCESS table, retaining in-frame rearrangements with V and J assigned. Such tables are incomplete; in checked studies, under half of the missing clones stem from an unresolved V gene, and the remainder is unexplained. The DNA gave D and trimming, while V, J and clone size come from that table. This sample comprises about 56,000 clones, 89% of them detected only once. Around 45% of the sample belongs to the ten largest clones.

In Seattle, one collaborating source enrolled patients while the infection was active and tracked those patients longitudinally over the course of disease. The collaborating institutions used their own protocols to collect whole blood in K2EDTA tubes. Collaborator samples were shipped for TCRbeta analysis as frozen whole blood, isolated PBMCs, or DNA extracted from either sample type. Sequences were obtained from peripheral blood. This receptor was taken from a woman aged 55-75 years with COVID-19, enrolled during active disease. The V and J genes are TRBV4-3 and TRBJ1-5; the D gene cannot be named for sure. The CDR3 has the sequence CASSQEEGQPQHF. In nucleotides, the sequence is TGCGCCAGCAGCCAAGAGGAGGGACAGCCCCAGCATTTT.